The 27 T cell receptor beta chains below come from one sample, sequenced in a study of Ad26.COV2.S vaccination and SARS-CoV-2 variants (dated by TCRdb to the early 2020s). Library method: the immunoSEQ multiplex PCR assay. Sourced from immuneACCESS, this table was stored by TCRdb with only in-frame sequences that have V and J called. A share of the clones is absent; for the studies checked, an unresolved V gene accounts for under half, and the remainder has no known explanation. The sample table contains 250,000 to 300,000 clones; only one count was recorded for over 75% of them. The ten largest make up approximately 3.4% of the sample. The treatment or condition label, as the study defines it: 19 received Ad26.COV2.S at low or high dose, single or two shots; roughly 5 received placebo; per-sample allocation not given. For vaccine and placebo recipients, repertoires were sequenced using samples collected on day 63 after the first injection.

The sequenced sample was peripheral blood, obtained in a trial of Ad26.COV2.S vaccine versus placebo. The origin of the receptors is a person between 18 and 60 years old who received the Ad26.COV2.S COVID-19 vaccine or a placebo.

The chain has TRBV18 and TRBJ1-1; tentatively, D is TRBD1 (5 bases). V lost 6 bases and J lost 1, with 9 bases in between. Germline V CDR1 and CDR2: KGHSH, LQKENI. The CDR3 has 13 amino acids. The CDR3 is CASSGDENTEAFF. In DNA, the CDR3 is TGTGCCAGCTCCGGGGACGAGAACACTGAAGCTTTCTTT.

The chain recombines TRBV19 with TRBJ1-5; D is possibly TRBD1 (6 bases). Germline assignment: CDR1 LNHDA and CDR2 SQIVND (reference sequence). V dropped 3 bases and J dropped 5 bases, with 17 bases sitting between them. This CDR3 is built from 16 residues. This CDR3 reads CASSIGVGGGDQPQHF. In DNA form, the CDR3 reads TGTGCCAGTAGTATTGGGGTAGGGGGGGGCGATCAGCCCCAGCATTTT.

The chain combines TRBV2 with TRBJ2-5, with TRBD2 matching over 8 bases. Germline CDR1 is SNHLY and CDR2 is FYNNEI. V shed 9 bases, J shed 9 bases, and the junction held 24 bases outside the gene matches. This CDR3 is 17 amino acids long. The CDR3 DNA is TGTGCCAGTGGGACTAGGTTACAGGGCCGAAATCTCCAGGCCCAGTACTTC. Translation gives CASGTRLQGRNLQAQYF. Drawing the rest from reference TRBV2 and TRBJ2-5, the complete variable domain is EPEVTQTPSHQVTQMGQEVILRCVPISNHLYFYWYRQILGQKVEFLVSFYNNEISEKSEIFDDQFSVERPDGSNFTLKIRSTKLEDSAMYFCASGTRLQGRNLQAQYFGPGTRLLVL.

The chain couples TRBV15 to TRBJ2-7; 8 bases are shared with TRBD1. CDR1 LNHNV and CDR2 YYDKDF come from the germline V gene (reference sequence). V shed 2 bases and J 4 bases; nucleotides not matched to a gene: 7. The CDR3 covers 15 residues. The CDR3 is CATSRLGTGLYEQYF. CDR3 sequence (DNA): TGTGCCACCAGCAGACTCGGGACAGGATTATACGAGCAGTACTTC.

The chain is built from TRBV19 and TRBJ2-7, with D uncertain. This CDR3 is built from 13 residues. Trimming shortened V by 6 bases and J by 0 bases, and 9 bases separated the two germline ends. CDR1 and CDR2 (germline): LNHDA, SQIVND (reference sequence). The CDR3 region has the DNA TGTGCCAGTAGGAAGGACGGCTCCTACGAGCAGTACTTC. Its translation: CASRKDGSYEQYF.

This chain connects TRBV6-5 to TRBJ2-7; D possibly corresponds to TRBD2 (6 bases). The CDR3 covers 15 residues. Germline V gene sequence: CDR1 MNHEY, CDR2 SVGAGI. The V and J ends lost 7 bases and 0 bases respectively, with 16 bases between them. CDR3 bases: TGTGCCAGCACCCCCGGAGGGGTCAACTCCTACGAGCAGTACTTC. Its translation is CASTPGGVNSYEQYF.

This clone was recorded once. The chain is built from TRBV18 and TRBJ1-5, with a tentative D call TRBD1 (5 bases). CDR3 length: 15 amino acids. V was cut by 0 bases and J by 7 bases, with 13 bases left in between. The germline CDR1 and CDR2 sequences are KGHSH and LQKENI. The CDR3 DNA is TGTGCCAGCTCACCACCCACAGGTTCGGAACAGCCCCAGCATTTT. It translates to CASSPPTGSEQPQHF.

The rearrangement uses TRBV4-1 and TRBJ2-7; tentatively, D is TRBD1 (5 bases). V was trimmed by 3 bases and J by 1 base, leaving 10 bases between them. Germline CDR1 is MGHRA and CDR2 is YSYEKL. The CDR3 sequence is 14 residues long. The CDR3 DNA is TGCGCCAGCAGCCACGTGGGGCCTTCCTACGAGCAGTACTTC. Amino acid sequence: CASSHVGPSYEQYF.

The CDR3 bases are TGTGCCAGCAGCCAGATTACATTCTTCCAAGAGACCCAGTACTTC. Translating gives CASSQITFFQETQYF. The rearrangement links TRBV3-1 (or the pseudogene TRBV3-2) to TRBJ2-5; no clear D. V lost 3 bases and J lost 1, with 12 bases in between. Germline CDR1 and CDR2: LGHDT and YNNKEL (reference sequence). CDR3 length: 15 amino acids.

J is TRBJ2-1 and V is TRBV19; TRBD1 matches at 7 bases. CDR3 size: 14 residues. The ends lost 5 bases at V and 7 bases at J; junction bases unmatched: 8. Germline CDR1 LNHDA, CDR2 SQIVND (reference sequence). CDR3 sequence: CASSVIRGSNEQFF. The CDR3 nucleotides read TGTGCCAGTAGTGTCATCAGGGGGTCAAATGAGCAGTTCTTC.

This chain links TRBV5-4 with TRBJ1-2; 12 bases agree with TRBD1. V lost 3 bases to trimming and J lost 2 bases; unmatched junction nucleotides: 11. Germline V lookup: CDR1 SGHNT, CDR2 YYREEE (reference sequence). CDR3 length: 18 residues. The CDR3 nucleotides read TGTGCCAGCAGCTGGGGACAGGGGGCGCCCCGTAAGAACTATGGCTACACCTTC. It specifies CASSWGQGAPRKNYGYTF.

This clone was counted a single time. This rearrangement joins TRBV19 to TRBJ2-1, with TRBD2 matching over 9 bases. The CDR3 consists of 16 residues. The germline V gene has CDR1 LNHDA and CDR2 SQIVND (reference sequence). With V trimmed by 5 bases and J by 4 bases, 9 bases remained unmatched. Written as DNA, the CDR3 is TGTGCCAGTAGTGGTCGAGGTGCGGGGGGGTACAATGAGCAGTTCTTC. This sequence encodes CASSGRGAGGYNEQFF.

The chain is built from TRBV12-3 or TRBV12-4 and TRBJ1-2; D is possibly TRBD1 (5 bases). The CDR3 is 11 residues long. V was clipped by 7 bases and J by 8 bases, with 11 bases between them. CDR3 nucleotide sequence: TGTGCCAGCACCCTAAGGGGAGGCTACACCTTC. Its protein product is CASTLRGGYTF.

The J gene is TRBJ2-1, the V gene TRBV7-3; no definite D call. The germline V and J ends were trimmed by 1 base and 0 bases, with 7 bases remaining between them. In germline, CDR1 is SGHTA, CDR2 FQGTGA. The CDR3 extends over 15 amino acids. The CDR3 bases are TGTGCCAGCAGCTTAAACCCTAACTCCTACAATGAGCAGTTCTTC. Protein sequence: CASSLNPNSYNEQFF.

V and J are TRBV2 and TRBJ2-2; D gene unclear. V shed 0 bases and J shed 4 bases, with 9 bases lying between them. The CDR3 spans 15 residues. Per the germline V gene, CDR1 is SNHLY and CDR2 is FYNNEI. The CDR3 loop reads CASSEAVRITGELFF. For the CDR3, the DNA is TGTGCCAGCAGTGAAGCGGTGAGGATCACCGGGGAGCTGTTTTTT.

In this sample, this clone turned up a few times. V is TRBV11-3 and J is TRBJ1-2, with TRBD1 matching 8 bases. This CDR3 contains 14 residues. The V segment lost 4 bases and the J segment 5 bases; nucleotides outside the gene matches: 6. Germline-derived CDR1 and CDR2 are SGHNT and YENEEA. The CDR3 DNA follows: TGTGCCAGCAGCTCCGGGACAGGAGCATATGGCTACACCTTC. It yields the protein CASSSGTGAYGYTF.

This sequence joins TRBV11-2 and TRBJ2-5, with TRBD1 identical over 10 bases. Germline CDR1 is SGHAT and CDR2 is FQNNGV. This CDR3 comprises 15 residues. Unmatched junction bases numbered 3, after V lost 1 base and J lost 4 bases. For the CDR3, the DNA is TGTGCCAGCAGCTTAGGAGGGGACAGGGGAGAGACCCAGTACTTC. Translation gives CASSLGGDRGETQYF.

V is TRBV28 and J is TRBJ2-7; 7 bases are a match to TRBD1. CDR1 MDHEN and CDR2 SYDVKM come from the germline V gene. V lost 6 bases to trimming and J lost 2 bases; unmatched junction nucleotides: 4. The CDR3 is 13 amino acids. CDR3 nucleotide sequence: TGTGCCAGCAGGAGACAGGGCCCCTACGAGCAGTACTTC. This sequence encodes CASRRQGPYEQYF.

The V gene is TRBV19, the J gene TRBJ1-3; 7 bases agree with TRBD1. Trimming removed 6 bases from V and 0 bases from J; junction bases left unmatched: 8. The germline V gene encodes CDR1 LNHDA and CDR2 SQIVND (reference sequence). The length of the CDR3 is 16 residues. The DNA for the CDR3 is TGTGCCAGTAGCACTTGGGGACAGACCTCTGGAAACACCATATATTTT. Its protein is CASSTWGQTSGNTIYF.

The chain links TRBV4-2 to TRBJ2-4; 15 bases match TRBD2. Germline assignment: CDR1 LGHNA and CDR2 YNFKEQ. The CDR3 is made up of 18 amino acids. The ends lost 0 bases at V and 0 bases at J; junction bases unmatched: 0. The CDR3 nucleotides read TGTGCCAGCAGCCAAGAGGGACTAGCGGGAGGAGCCAAAAACATTCAGTACTTC. Its translation is CASSQEGLAGGAKNIQYF.

J is TRBJ2-3 and V is TRBV18; tentatively, D is TRBD2 (6 bases). The germline V gene has CDR1 KGHSH and CDR2 LQKENI. The V gene lost 5 bases and the J gene lost 7 bases, with 16 bases spanning the gap. The CDR3 totals 14 residues. The CDR3 loop is CASSIQPGENTQYF. The CDR3 bases are TGTGCCAGCTCAATCCAACCGGGAGAGAATACGCAGTATTTT.

The sample holds a few counts of this clone. V and J are TRBV4-1 and TRBJ2-7; D not certain. The CDR3 covers 14 residues. V lost 4 bases and J lost 0, with 10 bases in between. CDR1 is MGHRA, CDR2 YSYEKL, per germline. The CDR3, as DNA: TGCGCCAGCAGCCCGCACCACAGCTCCTACGAGCAGTACTTC. Translation gives CASSPHHSSYEQYF.

This chain links TRBV7-2 with TRBJ2-3; D assignment may be TRBD1 or TRBD2 (5 bases each). V gave up 0 bases and J gave up 10 bases, with 14 bases separating them. The CDR3 contains 14 residues. Germline-derived CDR1 and CDR2 are SGHTA and FQGNSA. CDR3 amino acids: CASSLAGERTSQYF. The DNA of the CDR3 is TGTGCCAGCAGCTTAGCAGGGGAGCGGACTTCGCAGTATTTT.

This sequence joins TRBV12-5 and TRBJ2-1; weak D call: TRBD1 (6 bases). The V end was cut by 3 bases, the J end by 12 bases, with 15 bases between. Looked up from germline, CDR1 is LGHNT and CDR2 is FRNRAP. The CDR3 consists of 13 residues. CDR3 sequence reads: CASGFSGEIVQFF. Here the CDR3 DNA reads TGTGCTAGTGGTTTTTCAGGGGAAATCGTGCAGTTCTTC.

A word on this clone: One end of the junction does not line up with germline, which may come from a read error. The chain joins TRBV7-2 to TRBJ2-1; 11 bases are a match to TRBD2. The CDR3 contains 13 residues. The germline CDR1 and CDR2 sequences are SGHTA and FQGNSA. The CDR3: CASRLAGGNEQFF. The CDR3 region has the DNA TGTGCCAGCAGGTTAGCGGGAGGGAATGAGCAGTTCTTC.

A few counts support this clone. Other DNA sequences in the same sample also yield this CDR3. The chain has TRBV12-3 or TRBV12-4 and TRBJ1-1; D may be TRBD1 (6 bases). CDR3 length: 13 residues. Trimming pared 3 bases from V and 5 bases from J, leaving 10 bases between. CDR3 sequence reads: CASSFEGGTEAFF. The CDR3 DNA follows: TGTGCCAGCAGTTTCGAAGGGGGTACTGAAGCTTTCTTT.

The chain carries TRBV6-6 and TRBJ2-7, with D possibly being TRBD1 or TRBD2 (5 bases each). Trimming took 8 bases from V and 2 from J, leaving 10 bases between them. CDR1 MNHNY and CDR2 SVGAGI come from the germline V gene (reference sequence). CDR3 length: 12 residues. Here the CDR3 reads CASAGSPYEQYF. The DNA for the CDR3 is TGTGCCAGCGCAGGGAGCCCCTACGAGCAGTACTTC.